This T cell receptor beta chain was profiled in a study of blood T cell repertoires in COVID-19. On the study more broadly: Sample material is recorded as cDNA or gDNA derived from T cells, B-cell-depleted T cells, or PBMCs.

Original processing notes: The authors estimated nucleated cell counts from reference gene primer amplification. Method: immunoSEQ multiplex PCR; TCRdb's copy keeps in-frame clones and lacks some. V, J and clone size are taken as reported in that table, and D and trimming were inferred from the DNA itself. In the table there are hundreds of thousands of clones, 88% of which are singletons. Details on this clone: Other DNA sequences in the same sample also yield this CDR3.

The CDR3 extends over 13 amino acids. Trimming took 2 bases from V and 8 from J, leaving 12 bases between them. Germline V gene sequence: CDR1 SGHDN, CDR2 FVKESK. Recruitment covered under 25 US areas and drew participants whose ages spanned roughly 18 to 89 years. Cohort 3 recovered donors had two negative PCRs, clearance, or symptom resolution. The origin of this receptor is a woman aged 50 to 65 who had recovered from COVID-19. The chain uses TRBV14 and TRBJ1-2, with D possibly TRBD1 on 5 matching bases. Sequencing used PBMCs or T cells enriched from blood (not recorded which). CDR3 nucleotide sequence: TGTGCCAGCAGCCAACAGGGTTTAGTCGGCTACACCTTC. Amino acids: CASSQQGLVGYTF.